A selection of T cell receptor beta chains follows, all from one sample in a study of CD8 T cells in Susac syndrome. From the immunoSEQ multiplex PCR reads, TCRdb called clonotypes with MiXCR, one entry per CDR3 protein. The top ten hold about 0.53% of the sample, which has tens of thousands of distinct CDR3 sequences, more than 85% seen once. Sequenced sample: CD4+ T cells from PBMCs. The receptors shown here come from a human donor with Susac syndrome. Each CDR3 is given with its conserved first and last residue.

CDR3: CSARGAKETQYF
V: TRBV29-1
J: TRBJ2-5

CDR3: CASSLATYEQYF
V: TRBV7-2
J: TRBJ2-7

CDR3: CSARDPGRGSYNSPLHF
V: TRBV20-1
J: TRBJ1-6

CDR3: CASSNRDGRYGYTF
V: TRBV27
J: TRBJ1-2

CDR3: CASSLFRVTEAFF
V: TRBV27
J: TRBJ1-1

CDR3: CASSLGTANINIQYF
V: TRBV5-1
J: TRBJ2-4

CDR3: CASSKKKGRGYNEQFF
V: TRBV25-1
J: TRBJ2-1

CDR3: CATSDPSTDTQYF
V: TRBV24-1
J: TRBJ2-3

CDR3: CASSLKEGNGYTF
V: TRBV27
J: TRBJ1-2

CDR3: CASSSEALPTNEQFF
V: TRBV5-4
J: TRBJ2-1

CDR3: CASSPMYQETQYF
V: TRBV6-2/TRBV6-3
J: TRBJ2-5

CDR3: CATSDYGGATTDTQYF
V: TRBV24-1
J: TRBJ2-3

CDR3: CASSPEGLINSPLHF
V: TRBV2
J: TRBJ1-6

CDR3: CASDRAGMLYGYTF
V: TRBV6-6
J: TRBJ1-2

CDR3: CASGSSSYNEQFF
V: TRBV27
J: TRBJ2-1

CDR3: CASSQVRTSGTKTQYF
V: TRBV14
J: TRBJ2-5

CDR3: CASSLTSNQPQHF
V: TRBV7-3
J: TRBJ1-5

CDR3: CASSLGTRDNSNQPQHF
V: TRBV5-1
J: TRBJ1-5